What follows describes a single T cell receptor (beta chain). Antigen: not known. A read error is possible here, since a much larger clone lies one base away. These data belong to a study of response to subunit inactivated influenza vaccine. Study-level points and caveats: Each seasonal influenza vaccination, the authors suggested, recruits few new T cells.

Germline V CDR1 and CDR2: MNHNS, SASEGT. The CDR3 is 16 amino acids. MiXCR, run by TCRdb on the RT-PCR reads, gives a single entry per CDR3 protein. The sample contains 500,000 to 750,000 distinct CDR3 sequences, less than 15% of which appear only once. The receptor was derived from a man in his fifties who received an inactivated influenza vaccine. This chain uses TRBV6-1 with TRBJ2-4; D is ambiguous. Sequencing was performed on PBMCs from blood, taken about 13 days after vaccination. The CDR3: CARSEEQVLAKNIQYF. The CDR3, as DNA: TGTGCCAGAAGTGAGGAGCAGGTCCTAGCCAAAAACATTCAGTACTTC.